The subject of this entry is one TCR beta chain. Its specificity is unknown. Construction of the TCRbeta library involved unique molecular identifiers. MiXCR, applied by TCRdb to the PCR reads, yields one record per CDR3 protein. The sample lists about 980,000 distinct CDR3 sequences, roughly 31% occurring once. The data were taken from a study of T-cell reconstitution after alpha-beta-depleted transplantation in children. Study conclusions and caveats: Alpha-beta T cells present about two months after transplant were reported to originate from several hundred expanded graft clones. T cells produced anew were the main source of T-cell counts and diversity one year after transplant.

The CDR3 covers 16 residues. Germline V gene sequence: CDR1 SGHRS, CDR2 YFSETQ. Trimming left V 1 base short and J 0 bases short, with 11 bases between. V usage is TRBV5-1 and J usage is TRBJ2-1, with D hard to call. The source material was PBMCs, mostly from graft donor cells, sampled 360 days after TCRalphabeta/CD19-depleted stem cell transplant. The sequence was collected from a boy younger than two who had a stem cell transplant for SCID, so the T cells may come from the graft donor. CDR3 loop: CASSLSGSRSYNEQFF. CDR3 in DNA: TGCGCCAGCAGCTTGTCAGGTAGTCGCTCCTACAATGAGCAGTTCTTC.